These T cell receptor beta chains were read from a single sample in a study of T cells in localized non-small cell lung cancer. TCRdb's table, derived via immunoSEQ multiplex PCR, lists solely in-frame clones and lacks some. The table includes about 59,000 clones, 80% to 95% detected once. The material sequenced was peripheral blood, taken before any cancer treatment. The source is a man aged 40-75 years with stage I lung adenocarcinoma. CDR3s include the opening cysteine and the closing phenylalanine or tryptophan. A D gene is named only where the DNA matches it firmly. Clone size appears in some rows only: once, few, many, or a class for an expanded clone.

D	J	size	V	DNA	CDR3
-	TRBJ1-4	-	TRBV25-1	TGTGCCAGCAGTGATCCCGGGGGGGACCAGGAAAAACTGTTTTTT	CASSDPGGDQEKLFF
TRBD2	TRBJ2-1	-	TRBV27	TGTGCCAGCAGCCGCCGGGGGAGGAGCGGGGATGAGCAGTTCTTC	CASSRRGRSGDEQFF
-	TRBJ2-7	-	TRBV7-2	TGTGCCAGCAGCTTAGGATGGTCCTACGAGCAGTACTTC	CASSLGWSYEQYF
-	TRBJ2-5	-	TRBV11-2	TGTGCCAGCATGGGAGTTCCGATCGGGACCCAGTACTTC	CASMGVPIGTQYF
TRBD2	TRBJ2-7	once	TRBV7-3	TGTGCCAGCAGCCCGCAGGAAGGGACTAGCGGGAGGGACGAGCAGTACTTC	CASSPQEGTSGRDEQYF
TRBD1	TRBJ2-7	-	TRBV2	TGTGCGGACGGGGGACAGGGCGGATACGAGCAGTACTTC	CADGGQGGYEQYF
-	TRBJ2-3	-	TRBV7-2	TGTGCCAGCAGCTTCTTAGGGGGGCCCGGAGGAGATACGCAGTATTTT	CASSFLGGPGGDTQYF
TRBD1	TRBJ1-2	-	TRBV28	TGTGCCAGCAGTTCGCGGACAGGGGCCACCTTCGGCTATGGCTACACCTTC	CASSSRTGATFGYGYTF
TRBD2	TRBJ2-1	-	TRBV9	TGTGCCAGCAGCGAAGCGGGGACCTACAATGAGCAGTTCTTC	CASSEAGTYNEQFF
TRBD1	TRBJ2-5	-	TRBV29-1	TGCAGCGTTGAACGCTCCCGACAGGGGGGAAATCGTGGCCAGTACTTC	CSVERSRQGGNRGQYF
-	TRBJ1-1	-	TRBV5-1	TGCGCCAGCAGCTTAGACCCGGGGATGAACACTGAAGCTTTCTTT	CASSLDPGMNTEAFF
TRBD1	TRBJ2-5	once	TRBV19	TGTGCCAGTAGTGTTGGGACAGGGGAGACCCAGTACTTC	CASSVGTGETQYF
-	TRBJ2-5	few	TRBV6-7	TGTGCCAGCAGTTACCGCCTGGGGGGGCCTGAAGAGACCCAGTACTTC	CASSYRLGGPEETQYF
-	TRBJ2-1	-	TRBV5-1	TGCGCCAGCAGCTTGGTTGGGCAGGGCTTGAATGAGCAGTTCTTC	CASSLVGQGLNEQFF
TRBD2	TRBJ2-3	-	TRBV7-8	TGTGCCAGCAGCAACCCCGGACTAGCGATCACCACAGATACGCAGTATTTT	CASSNPGLAITTDTQYF
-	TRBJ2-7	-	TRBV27	TGTGCCAGCAGTCCCCGAGACCCCGGCGGGCGCGAGCAGTACTTC	CASSPRDPGGREQYF
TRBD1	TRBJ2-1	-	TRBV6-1	TGTGCCAGCGGCTCCGGGACAGGGGAGGATGAGCAGTTCTTC	CASGSGTGEDEQFF
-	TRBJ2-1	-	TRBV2	TGTGCCAGCAGTGGTCGACCTACTAAGGGCCACTACAATGAGCAGTTCTTC	CASSGRPTKGHYNEQFF
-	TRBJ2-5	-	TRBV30	TGTGCCTGGAGTCCGCGAGCCGGGAGCCAAGAGACCCAGTACTTC	CAWSPRAGSQETQYF
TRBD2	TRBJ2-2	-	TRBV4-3	TGCGCCAGCAGGCTAGCGGGAGACACCGGGGAGCTGTTTTTT	CASRLAGDTGELFF
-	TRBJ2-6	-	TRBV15	TGTGCCACCAGCAGAGAGGACAACTCTGGGGCCAACGTCCTGACTTTC	CATSREDNSGANVLTF
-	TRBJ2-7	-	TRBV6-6	TGTGCCAGCAGTTACATAAACGACGAGCAGTACTTC	CASSYINDEQYF
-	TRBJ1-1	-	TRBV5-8	TGTGCCAGCAGCCTTAAGGGGTGGACTGAAGCTTTCTTT	CASSLKGWTEAFF
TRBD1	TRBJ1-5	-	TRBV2	TGTGCCAGCACCGACAGGGGTGGACAGCCCCAGCATTTT	CASTDRGGQPQHF
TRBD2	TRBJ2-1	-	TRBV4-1	TGCGCCAGCAGCTATACGTCCGGGAGGGCCGTCAATGAGCAGTTCTTC	CASSYTSGRAVNEQFF
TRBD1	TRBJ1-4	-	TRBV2	TGTGCCAGCAGATTGACAGGGGCTAATGAAAAACTGTTTTTT	CASRLTGANEKLFF
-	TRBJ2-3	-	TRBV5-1	TGCGCCAGCAGCTTGGCCAGCACAGATACGCAGTATTTT	CASSLASTDTQYF
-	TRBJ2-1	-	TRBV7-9	TGTGCCAGCAGCCGGATCCCGAGCTCCTACAATGAGCAGTTCTTC	CASSRIPSSYNEQFF
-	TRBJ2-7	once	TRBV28	TGTGCCAGCGGGAGAGGTGGGTACGAGCAGTACTTC	CASGRGGYEQYF
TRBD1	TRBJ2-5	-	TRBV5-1	TGCGCCAGCAGCGGGACAGGGACCCAAGAGACCCAGTACTTC	CASSGTGTQETQYF
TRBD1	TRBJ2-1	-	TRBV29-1	TGCAGCGTTGAACCCGACAGGGGGCGGGACAATGAGCAGTTCTTC	CSVEPDRGRDNEQFF
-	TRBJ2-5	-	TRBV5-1	TGCGCCAGCAGCTTGGAAGGGCAGGGAAGAGGGACCCAGTACTTC	CASSLEGQGRGTQYF
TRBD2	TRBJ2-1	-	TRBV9	TGTGCCAGCAGCGTCTCGGGACTAGCCTTCTACAATGAGCAGTTCTTC	CASSVSGLAFYNEQFF
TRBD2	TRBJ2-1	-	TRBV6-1	TGTGCCAGCAGTGATGTAGCGGGAGCCTACAATGAGCAGTTCTTC	CASSDVAGAYNEQFF
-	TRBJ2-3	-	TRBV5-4	TGTGCCAGCAGCTTTAGCACAGATACGCAGTATTTT	CASSFSTDTQYF
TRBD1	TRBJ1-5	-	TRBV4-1	TGCGCCAGCAGCCAAGGCCCTCGGGACAGGGGACAGCCCCAGCATTTT	CASSQGPRDRGQPQHF
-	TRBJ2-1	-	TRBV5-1	TGCGCCAGCAGCTTGGGACAGAGGAGGAGCGATGAGCAGTTCTTC	CASSLGQRRSDEQFF
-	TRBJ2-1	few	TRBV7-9	TGTGCCAGCAGCTTTAACAATGAGCAGTTCTTC	CASSFNNEQFF
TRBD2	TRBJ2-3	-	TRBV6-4	TGTGCCAGCAGTGACGGGGCGGGAGGGCCAGATACGCAGTATTTT	CASSDGAGGPDTQYF
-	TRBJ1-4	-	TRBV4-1	TGCGCCAGCAGCCAAGTCGTCAGGGGAGAAGCAACTAATGAAAAACTGTTTTTT	CASSQVVRGEATNEKLFF
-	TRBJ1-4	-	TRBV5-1	TGCGCCAGCAGCTTGGGAGACAGCATAGGGGGGAAACTGTTTTTT	CASSLGDSIGGKLFF
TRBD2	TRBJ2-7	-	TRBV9	TGTGCCAGCAGCTCAGGACTAGCGGGTGCCTCCTACGAGCAGTACTTC	CASSSGLAGASYEQYF
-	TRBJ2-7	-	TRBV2	TGTGCCAGCAGTGAATCTTCGGGGGCGGCGTACGAGCAGTACTTC	CASSESSGAAYEQYF
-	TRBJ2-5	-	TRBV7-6	TGTGCCAGCAGACCCCGGGGCGAAGAGACCCAGTACTTC	CASRPRGEETQYF
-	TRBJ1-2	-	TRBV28	TGTGCCAGCAGTTTTGCAGACCTGGTGAACTATGGCTACACCTTC	CASSFADLVNYGYTF
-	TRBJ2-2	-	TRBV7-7	TGTGCTAGCAGCCCCTGGGGTCGCACCGGGGAGCTGTTTTTT	CASSPWGRTGELFF
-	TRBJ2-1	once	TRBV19	TGTGCCAGTAGTGAGACCCCACACAATGAGCAGTTCTTC	CASSETPHNEQFF
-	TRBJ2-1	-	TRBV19	TGTGCCAGTAGTATAAGGCTGAGGGGTCACACCTACAATGAGCAGTTCTTC	CASSIRLRGHTYNEQFF